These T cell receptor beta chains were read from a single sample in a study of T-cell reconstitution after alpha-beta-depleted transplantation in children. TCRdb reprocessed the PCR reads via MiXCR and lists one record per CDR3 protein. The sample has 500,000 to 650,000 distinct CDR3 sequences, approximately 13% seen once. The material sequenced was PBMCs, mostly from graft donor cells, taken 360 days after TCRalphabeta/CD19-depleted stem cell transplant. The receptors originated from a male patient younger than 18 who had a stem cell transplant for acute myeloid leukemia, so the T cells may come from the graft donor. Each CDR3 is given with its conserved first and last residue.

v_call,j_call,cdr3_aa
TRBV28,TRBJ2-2,CASSLSRATGAGELFF
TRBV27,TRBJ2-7,CASSHTDRASYEQYF
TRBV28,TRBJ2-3,CASTPGQLLSTDTQYF
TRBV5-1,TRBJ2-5,CASRIEETQYF
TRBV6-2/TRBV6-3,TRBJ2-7,CASSFSESVVEQYF
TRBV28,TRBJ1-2,CASSLSGQGDGYTF
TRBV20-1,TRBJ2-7,CSARRGRRPPRALYEQYF
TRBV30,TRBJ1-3,CAWSVLHGNTIYF
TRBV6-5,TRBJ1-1,CASSYYPGGNMNTEAFF
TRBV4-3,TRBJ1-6,CASSQGRDSPLHF
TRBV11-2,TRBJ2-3,CASSFVAGADTQYF
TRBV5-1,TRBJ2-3,CASSFGLAGGSTDTQYF
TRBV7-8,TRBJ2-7,CASSLLPLDYEQYF
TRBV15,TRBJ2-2,CATSREGTTGELFF
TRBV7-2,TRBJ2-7,CASSLVRQGVYEQYF
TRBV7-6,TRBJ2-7,CASSHWTGWREQYF
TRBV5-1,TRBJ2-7,CASRKGVYEQYF
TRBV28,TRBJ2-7,CASRGSRLYEQYF
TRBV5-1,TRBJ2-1,CASSYYRNNEQFF
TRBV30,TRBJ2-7,CAWSNRVRGVYEQYF
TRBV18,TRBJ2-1,CASSPPESVGGEQFF
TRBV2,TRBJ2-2,CASSEGGLAGAGGAGELFF
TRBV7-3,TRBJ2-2,CASSAYQNTGELFF
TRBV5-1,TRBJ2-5,CASSLSLLRETQYF
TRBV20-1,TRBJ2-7,CSARPQGSGDYEQYF
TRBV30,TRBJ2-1,CAWSVVIRGEQFF
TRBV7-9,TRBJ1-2,CASRREAANYGYTF
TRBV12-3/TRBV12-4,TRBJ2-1,CASSLLDKLASGGYNEQFF
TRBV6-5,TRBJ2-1,CASSSIGLAGNSDYNEQFF
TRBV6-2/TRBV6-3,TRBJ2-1,CASSYRVGRALGQFF
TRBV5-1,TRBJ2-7,CASRPDPAYEQYF
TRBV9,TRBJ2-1,CASSPGGGEQFF
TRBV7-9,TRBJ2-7,CASSSFGSGQGKSYEQYF
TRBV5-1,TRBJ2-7,CASSSTSGPLSYEQYF
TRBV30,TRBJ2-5,CAWSVQGTVRETQYF
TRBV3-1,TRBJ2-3,CASSQPLGLAGADTQYF
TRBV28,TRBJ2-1,CASSFGTSGFPRNEQFF
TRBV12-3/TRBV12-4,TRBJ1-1,CASSLPLGKSTEAFF
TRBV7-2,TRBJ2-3,CASSLGAWSTDTQYF
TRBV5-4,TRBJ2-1,CASSRGGTFYNEQFF
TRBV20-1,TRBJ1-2,CSARDRGRQGRINYGYTF
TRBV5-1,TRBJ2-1,CASTPDTSSYNEQFF
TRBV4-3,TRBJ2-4,CASSQDRTGSPSAKNIQYF
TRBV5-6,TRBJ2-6,CASRPLTGGGANVLTF
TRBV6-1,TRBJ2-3,CASSQDRYPTKDTQYF